These 5 T cell receptor beta chains were sequenced from one sample in a study of Graves' ophthalmopathy and Graves' hyperthyroidism (dated by TCRdb to the late 2010s). Sequencer: Illumina HiSeq 2000. For repertoire sequencing, TCR beta CDR3 regions were amplified from RNA transcripts. A first-round RT-PCR used HTBI primers with the Qiagen OneStep RT-PCR kit, followed by a second-round multiplex PCR, size selection and purification. The public reads were quality trimmed at Q25 with fastp and then assembled into clones with MiXCR by TCRdb, keeping productive beta chains. Records with the same CDR3 protein are collapsed into one entry carrying the most frequent genes and DNA. This sample comprises about 740,000 distinct CDR3 sequences, around 40% of them detected only once. 44% of the sample rests with the top ten. Sequencing was performed on peripheral blood. The receptors were sampled from an adult man with Graves' ophthalmopathy.

The chain joins TRBV25-1 to TRBJ2-2; 8 bases are a match to TRBD1. Germline CDR1 reads MGHDK; CDR2 reads SYGVNS. The CDR3 runs to 15 residues. With 6 bases clipped from V and 7 bases from J, the junction kept 10 bases outside the gene matches. For the CDR3, the DNA is TGTGCCAGCAGCTCCCGGGACAGGAGTAGCGGGGAGCTGTTTTTT. Amino acids: CASSSRDRSSGELFF.

This clonotype was counted between two and nine times. The V gene is TRBV19, the J gene TRBJ1-2, with D uncertain. V was shortened by 6 bases and J by 4 bases, with 15 bases between the two germline ends. Germline V lookup: CDR1 LNHDA, CDR2 SQIVND (reference sequence). This CDR3 spans 14 amino acids. CDR3 nucleotide sequence: TGTGCCAGTAGGGACTTGGACGGACTCTATGGCTACACCTTC. This encodes CASRDLDGLYGYTF.

This clonotype has more than one count but fewer than ten. Given a much more abundant clone one base away, this may be a read error. The chain employs TRBV10-3 and TRBJ1-2; 10 bases map to TRBD1. V was pared by 8 bases and J by 6 bases, with 3 bases of the junction left unmatched. The CDR3 runs 12 residues. CDR1 and CDR2 from the germline V gene are ENHRY and SYGVKD. CDR3 bases: TGTGCCATCGGCGACAGGGGGCATGGCTACACCTTC. Translation gives CAIGDRGHGYTF.

This clonotype was detected only a few times. This chain uses TRBV14 with TRBJ1-1, with a possible D match to TRBD1 (6 bases). The V end lost 5 bases, the J end lost 10 bases, and 20 bases lay between the germline ends. CDR1 SGHDN and CDR2 FVKESK come from the germline V gene. The CDR3 spans 14 residues. In DNA form, the CDR3 reads TGTGCCAGCAGCTTCTACCAACAGGGCTCGGGAGCTTTCTTT. It translates to CASSFYQQGSGAFF.

V and J are TRBV7-9 and TRBJ1-2; D gene uncertain. Germline V gene sequence: CDR1 SEHNR, CDR2 FQNEAQ (reference sequence). The CDR3 is made up of 16 amino acids. Trimming cost V 3 bases and J 0 bases, with 14 bases left between them. CDR3 protein: CASSLALAYPNYGYTF. The CDR3 nucleotides read TGTGCCAGCAGCTTGGCTCTGGCATATCCTAACTATGGCTACACCTTC.